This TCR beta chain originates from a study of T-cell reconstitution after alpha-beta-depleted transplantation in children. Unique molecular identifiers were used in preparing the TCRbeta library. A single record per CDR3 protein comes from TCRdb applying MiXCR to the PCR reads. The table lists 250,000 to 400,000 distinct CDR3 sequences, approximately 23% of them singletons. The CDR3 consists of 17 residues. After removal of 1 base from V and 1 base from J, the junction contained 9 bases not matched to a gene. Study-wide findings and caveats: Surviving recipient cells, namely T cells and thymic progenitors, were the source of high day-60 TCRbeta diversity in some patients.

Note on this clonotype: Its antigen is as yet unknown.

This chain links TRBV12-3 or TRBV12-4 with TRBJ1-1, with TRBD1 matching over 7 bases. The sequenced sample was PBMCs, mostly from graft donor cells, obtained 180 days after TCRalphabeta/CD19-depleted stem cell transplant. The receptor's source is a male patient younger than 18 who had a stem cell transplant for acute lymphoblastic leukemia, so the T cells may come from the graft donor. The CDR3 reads CASSLVPNRGSNTEAFF. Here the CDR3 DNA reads TGTGCCAGCAGTTTAGTACCCAACAGGGGATCGAACACTGAAGCTTTCTTT.